One and the same sample provided the 24 T cell receptor beta chains below, sequenced in a study of T cells expressing NK-cell markers. TCRdb re-called the 5' RACE reads; every CDR3 protein appears as one record, without DNA. The sample table sets out a few hundred thousand distinct CDR3 sequences. The sample consisted of blood T cells: a sorted CD56 or NKG2C T cell subset, CD4+ or CD8+ T cells, or bulk PBMC T cells (not recorded which). These receptors were taken from a woman aged 50 to 65 in good health.

V and J are TRBV20-1 and TRBJ1-2; TCRdb lists TRBD1, though no DNA is available to test this call. Per germline, CDR1 DFQATT and CDR2 SNEGSKA (reference sequence). This CDR3 spans 13 amino acids. CDR3: CSATDRGSYGYTF.

This rearrangement joins TRBV20-1 to TRBJ2-1. This CDR3 contains 16 residues. Germline lookup yields CDR1 DFQATT and CDR2 SNEGSKA (reference sequence). CDR3 loop: CSARDSSSGKYNEQFF.

The chain joins TRBV20-1 to TRBJ1-5. Looked up from germline, CDR1 is DFQATT and CDR2 is SNEGSKA (reference sequence). The CDR3 consists of 12 residues. CDR3 region: CSARDFDQPQHF.

The rearrangement uses TRBV5-1 and TRBJ2-1. This CDR3 has 15 amino acids. Germline assignment: CDR1 SGHRS and CDR2 YFSETQ. CDR3 sequence reads: CASSLVRGAHNEQFF.

The chain recombines TRBV7-7 with TRBJ2-1; TCRdb lists TRBD2, though no DNA is available to test this call. CDR1 and CDR2 (germline): SSHAT, FNYEAQ (reference sequence). The CDR3 spans 19 residues. The CDR3: CASSSRLASAVPEHNEQFF.

V and J are TRBV20-1 and TRBJ2-7; the TCRdb D gene call, TRBD1, has no DNA to confirm it. Germline-derived CDR1 and CDR2 are DFQATT and SNEGSKA (reference sequence). The CDR3 spans 11 residues. This CDR3 is CSARVPIEQYF.

This chain connects TRBV11-2 to TRBJ2-5. The CDR3 runs 14 residues. Germline CDR1 SGHAT, CDR2 FQNNGV. CDR3 amino acids: CASSLEGLRETQYF.

The chain couples TRBV6-1 to TRBJ2-4; as DNA is missing, the TRBD1 call by TCRdb cannot be tested. The CDR3 is made up of 17 amino acids. Germline CDR1 MNHNS, CDR2 SASEGT. The CDR3 region is CASSDYRQGLAKNIQYF.

The V and J genes are TRBV10-3 and TRBJ2-1. The length of the CDR3 is 12 residues. The germline gives CDR1 ENHRY, CDR2 SYGVKD. The CDR3 reads CAISDGWGEQFF.

The V call is TRBV7-8, the J call TRBJ2-1; the TRBD1 assignment by TCRdb is unverifiable without DNA. Looked up from germline, CDR1 is SGHVS and CDR2 is FQNEAQ. The CDR3 loop spans 18 amino acids. The CDR3 spells CASSLKRPGQGAYNEQFF.

This rearrangement joins TRBV20-1 to TRBJ2-2. Germline V CDR1 and CDR2: DFQATT, SNEGSKA (reference sequence). This CDR3 is built from 16 residues. The CDR3 sequence: CSARDARRGETGELFF.

The chain employs TRBV24-1 and TRBJ2-1; TCRdb selects TRBD2, and the lack of DNA leaves this call unchecked. The CDR3 loop spans 16 amino acids. Germline-derived CDR1 and CDR2 are KGHDR and SFDVKD. The CDR3 sequence is CATSDPAGGPNNEQFF.

This rearrangement joins TRBV11-3 to TRBJ2-3; the D gene TCRdb calls, TRBD1, cannot be checked with no DNA. CDR3 length equals 15 residues. Germline CDR1 is SGHNT and CDR2 is YENEEA. The CDR3 spells CASSLEAGPTDTQYF.

V and J are TRBV20-1 and TRBJ1-2; with no DNA, the TCRdb D assignment of TRBD1 cannot be verified. Germline loops: CDR1 DFQATT, CDR2 SNEGSKA (reference sequence). This CDR3 comprises 13 residues. CDR3 sequence: CTIRDSKDYGYTF.

The chain links TRBV24-1 to TRBJ1-2; the TCRdb call, TRBD1, lacks DNA for checking. The CDR3 spans 13 residues. CDR1 is KGHDR and CDR2 is SFDVKD in the germline V gene. The CDR3 sequence is CATSDDRDYGYTF.

The chain carries TRBV5-1 and TRBJ1-6. CDR3 length: 14 amino acids. Germline assignment: CDR1 SGHRS and CDR2 YFSETQ. The CDR3 loop reads CASSLGRDNSPLHF.

V gene TRBV9 combines with J gene TRBJ2-5. This CDR3 contains 16 residues. Germline CDR1 reads SGDLS; CDR2 reads YYNGEE. This CDR3 is CASSVGPIETGETQYF.

The rearrangement links TRBV30 to TRBJ2-5; the D gene TCRdb calls, TRBD1, cannot be checked with no DNA. Germline CDR1 and CDR2: GTSNPN and SVGIG (reference sequence). The length of the CDR3 is 12 residues. CDR3 sequence: CAWTPSSGTQYF. The whole variable domain, remainder taken from reference TRBV30 and TRBJ2-5, is SQTIHQWPATLVQPVGSPLSLECTVEGTSNPNLYWYRQAAGRGLQLLFYSVGIGQISSEVPQNLSASRPQDRQFILSSKKLLLSDSGFYLCAWTPSSGTQYFGPGTRLLVL.

The chain couples TRBV7-9 to TRBJ2-7; TCRdb's D call of TRBD1 is untestable without DNA. Germline-derived CDR1 and CDR2 are SEHNR and FQNEAQ (reference sequence). The CDR3 consists of 15 residues. The CDR3 loop reads CASSLSGGQGGEQYF.

The chain's CDR3 is CASSQTAENQPQHF. The chain couples TRBV3-1 to TRBJ1-5. Germline CDR1 reads LGHDT; CDR2 reads YNNKEL (reference sequence). CDR3 length: 14 residues. Complete variable domain (other parts from reference TRBV3-1 and TRBJ1-5): DTAVSQTPKYLVTQMGNDKSIKCEQNLGHDTMYWYKQDSKKFLKIMFSYNNKELIINETVPNRFSPKSPDKAHLNLHINSLELGDSAVYFCASSQTAENQPQHFGDGTRLSIL.

The chain is built from TRBV29-1 and TRBJ2-3; no DNA is available, so the TRBD1 call from TCRdb remains unchecked. The CDR3 loop spans 14 amino acids. Germline CDR1 is SQVTM and CDR2 is ANQGSEA. The CDR3 region is CSVDRGRGTDTQYF.

The chain employs TRBV18 and TRBJ2-2. Germline V CDR1 and CDR2: KGHSH, LQKENI. This CDR3 contains 15 residues. The CDR3 here is CASSRSKGNTGELFF. Using reference TRBV18 and TRBJ2-2 for the parts outside the CDR3, the full variable domain is NAGVMQNPRHLVRRRGQEARLRCSPMKGHSHVYWYRQLPEEGLKFMVYLQKENIIDESGMPKERFSAEFPKEGPSILRIQQVVRGDSAAYFCASSRSKGNTGELFFGEGSRLTVL.

The J gene is TRBJ1-2, the V gene TRBV18; the TCRdb D gene call, TRBD1, has no DNA to confirm it. This CDR3 comprises 15 residues. Per the germline V gene, CDR1 is KGHSH and CDR2 is LQKENI. CDR3: CSSSIGTGNYYGYTF. Supplemented by reference TRBV18 and TRBJ1-2, the full variable domain reads NAGVMQNPRHLVRRRGQEARLRCSPMKGHSHVYWYRQLPEEGLKFMVYLQKENIIDESGMPKERFSAEFPKEGPSILRIQQVVRGDSAAYFCSSSIGTGNYYGYTFGSGTRLTVV.

The rearrangement links TRBV7-2 to TRBJ2-1; TCRdb names TRBD1, which stays unverified in the absence of DNA. The CDR3 runs to 15 residues. From germline, CDR1 is SGHTA and CDR2 FQGNSA. The CDR3: CASSFYVQGYNEQFF.